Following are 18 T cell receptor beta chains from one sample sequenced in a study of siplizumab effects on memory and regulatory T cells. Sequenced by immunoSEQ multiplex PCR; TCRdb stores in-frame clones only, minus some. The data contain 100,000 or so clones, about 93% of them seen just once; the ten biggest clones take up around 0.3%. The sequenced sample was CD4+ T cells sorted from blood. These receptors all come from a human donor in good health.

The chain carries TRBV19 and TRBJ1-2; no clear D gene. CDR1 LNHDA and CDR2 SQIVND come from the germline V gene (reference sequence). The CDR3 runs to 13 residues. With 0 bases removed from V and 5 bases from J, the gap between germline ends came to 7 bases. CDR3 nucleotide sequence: TGTGCCAGTAGTATAGACCCGGTATATGGCTACACCTTC. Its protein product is CASSIDPVYGYTF.

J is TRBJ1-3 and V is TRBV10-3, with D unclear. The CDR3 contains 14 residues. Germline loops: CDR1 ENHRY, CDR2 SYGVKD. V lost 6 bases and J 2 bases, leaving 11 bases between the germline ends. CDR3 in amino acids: CAIRTPGTGNTIYF. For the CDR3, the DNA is TGTGCCATCAGGACACCCGGGACTGGAAACACCATATATTTT.

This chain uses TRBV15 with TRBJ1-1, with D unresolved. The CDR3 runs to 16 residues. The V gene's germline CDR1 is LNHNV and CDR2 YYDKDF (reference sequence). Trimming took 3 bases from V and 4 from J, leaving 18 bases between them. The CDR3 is CATSRIPRRKGTEAFF. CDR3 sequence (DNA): TGTGCCACCAGCAGGATACCTCGGAGAAAGGGCACTGAAGCTTTCTTT.

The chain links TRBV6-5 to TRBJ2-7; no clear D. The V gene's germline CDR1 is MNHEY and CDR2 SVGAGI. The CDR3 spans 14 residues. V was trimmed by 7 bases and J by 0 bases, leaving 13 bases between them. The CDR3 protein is CASNHGRSSYEQYF. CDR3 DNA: TGTGCCAGCAATCACGGACGAAGCTCCTACGAGCAGTACTTC.

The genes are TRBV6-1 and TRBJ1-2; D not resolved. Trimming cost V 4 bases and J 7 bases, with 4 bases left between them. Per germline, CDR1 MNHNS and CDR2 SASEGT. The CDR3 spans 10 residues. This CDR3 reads CASSGFGYTF. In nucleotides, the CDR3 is TGTGCCAGCAGTGGATTTGGCTACACCTTC.

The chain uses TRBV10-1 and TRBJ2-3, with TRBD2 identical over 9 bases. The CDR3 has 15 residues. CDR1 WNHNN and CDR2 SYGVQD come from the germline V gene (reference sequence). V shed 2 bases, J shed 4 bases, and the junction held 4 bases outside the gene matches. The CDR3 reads CASSEAGGRSDTQYF. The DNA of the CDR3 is TGCGCCAGCAGTGAGGCGGGGGGGCGATCAGATACGCAGTATTTT.

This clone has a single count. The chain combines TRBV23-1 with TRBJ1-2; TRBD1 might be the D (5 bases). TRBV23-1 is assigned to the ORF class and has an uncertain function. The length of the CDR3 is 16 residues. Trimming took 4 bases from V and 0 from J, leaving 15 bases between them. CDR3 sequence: CASSPRGEGSNYGYTF. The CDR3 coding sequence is TGCGCCAGCAGTCCCCGGGGCGAGGGATCTAACTATGGCTACACCTTC.

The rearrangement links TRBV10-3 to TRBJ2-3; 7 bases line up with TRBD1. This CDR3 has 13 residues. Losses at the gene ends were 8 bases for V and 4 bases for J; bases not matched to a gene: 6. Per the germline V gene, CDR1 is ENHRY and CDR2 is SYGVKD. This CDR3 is CAIEGAVSDTQYF. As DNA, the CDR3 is TGTGCCATCGAGGGGGCTGTATCAGATACGCAGTATTTT.

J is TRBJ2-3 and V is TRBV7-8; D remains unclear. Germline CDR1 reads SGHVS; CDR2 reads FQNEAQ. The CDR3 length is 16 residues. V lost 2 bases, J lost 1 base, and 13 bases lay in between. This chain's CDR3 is CASSLLSTTRTDTQYF. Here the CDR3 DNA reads TGTGCCAGCAGCTTACTATCGACGACTCGCACAGATACGCAGTATTTT. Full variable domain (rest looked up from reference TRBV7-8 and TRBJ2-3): GAGVSQSPRYKVAKRGQDVALRCDPISGHVSLFWYQQALGQGPEFLTYFQNEAQLDKSGLPSDRFFAERPEGSVSTLKIQRTQQEDSAVYLCASSLLSTTRTDTQYFGPGTRLTVL.

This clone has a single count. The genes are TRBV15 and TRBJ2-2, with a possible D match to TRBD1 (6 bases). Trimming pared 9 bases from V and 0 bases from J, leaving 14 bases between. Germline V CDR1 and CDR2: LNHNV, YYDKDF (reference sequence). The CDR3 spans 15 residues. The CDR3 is CATKTGATNTGELFF. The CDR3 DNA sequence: TGTGCCACAAAGACAGGAGCCACGAACACCGGGGAGCTGTTTTTT.

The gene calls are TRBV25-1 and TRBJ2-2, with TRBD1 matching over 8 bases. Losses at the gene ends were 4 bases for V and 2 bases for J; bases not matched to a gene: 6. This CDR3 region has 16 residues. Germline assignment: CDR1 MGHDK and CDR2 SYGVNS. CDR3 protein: CASSGGQGSNTGELFF. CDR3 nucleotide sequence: TGTGCCAGCAGTGGCGGACAGGGTAGTAACACCGGGGAGCTGTTTTTT.

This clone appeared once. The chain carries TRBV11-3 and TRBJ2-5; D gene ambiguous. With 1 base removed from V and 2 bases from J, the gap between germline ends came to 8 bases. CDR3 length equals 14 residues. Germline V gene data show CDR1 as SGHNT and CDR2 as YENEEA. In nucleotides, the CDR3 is TGTGCCAGCAGCTTAGGAGCCGTACAAGAGACCCAGTACTTC. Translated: CASSLGAVQETQYF.

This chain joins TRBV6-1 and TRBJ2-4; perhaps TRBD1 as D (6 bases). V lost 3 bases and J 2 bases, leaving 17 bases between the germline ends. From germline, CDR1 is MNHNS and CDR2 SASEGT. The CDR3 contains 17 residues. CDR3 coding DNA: TGTGCCAGCAGTGATACAGGGTGGATGACGACCAAAAACATTCAGTACTTC. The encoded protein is CASSDTGWMTTKNIQYF.

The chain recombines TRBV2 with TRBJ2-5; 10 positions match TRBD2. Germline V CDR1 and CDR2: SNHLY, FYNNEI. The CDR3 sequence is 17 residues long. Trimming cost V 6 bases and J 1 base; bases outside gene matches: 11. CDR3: CASRDSGRFPAQETQYF. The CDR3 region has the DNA TGTGCCAGCAGAGATAGCGGGAGGTTCCCCGCCCAAGAGACCCAGTACTTC.

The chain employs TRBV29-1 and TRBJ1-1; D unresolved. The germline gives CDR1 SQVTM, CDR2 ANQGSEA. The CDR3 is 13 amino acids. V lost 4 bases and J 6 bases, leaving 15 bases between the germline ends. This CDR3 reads CSVVSGTRSEAFF. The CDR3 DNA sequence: TGCAGCGTTGTGTCAGGAACACGTTCTGAAGCTTTCTTT.

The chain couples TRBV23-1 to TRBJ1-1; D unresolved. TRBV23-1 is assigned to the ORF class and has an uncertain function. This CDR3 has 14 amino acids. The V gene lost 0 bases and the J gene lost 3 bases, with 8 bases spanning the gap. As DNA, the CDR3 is TGCGCCAGCAGTCAATCATTCCGGGACACTGAAGCTTTCTTT. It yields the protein CASSQSFRDTEAFF.

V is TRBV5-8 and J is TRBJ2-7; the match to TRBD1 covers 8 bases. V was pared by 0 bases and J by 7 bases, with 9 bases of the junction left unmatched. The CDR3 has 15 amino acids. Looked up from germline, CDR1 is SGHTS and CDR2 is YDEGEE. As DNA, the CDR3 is TGTGCCAGCAGCTTGGCCGACAGGGGATATCGGGAGCAGTACTTC. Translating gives CASSLADRGYREQYF. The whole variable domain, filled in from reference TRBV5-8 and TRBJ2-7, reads EAGVTQSPTHLIKTRGQQATLRCSPISGHTSVYWYQQALGLGLQFLLWYDEGEERNRGNFPPRFSGRQFPNYSSELNVNALELEDSALYLCASSLADRGYREQYFGPGTRLTVT.

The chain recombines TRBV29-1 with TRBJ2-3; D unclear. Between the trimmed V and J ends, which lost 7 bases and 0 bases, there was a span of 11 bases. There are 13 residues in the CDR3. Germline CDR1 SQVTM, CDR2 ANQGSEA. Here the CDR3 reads CSGGQVSTDTQYF. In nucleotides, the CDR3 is TGCAGCGGAGGCCAGGTTAGCACAGATACGCAGTATTTT.